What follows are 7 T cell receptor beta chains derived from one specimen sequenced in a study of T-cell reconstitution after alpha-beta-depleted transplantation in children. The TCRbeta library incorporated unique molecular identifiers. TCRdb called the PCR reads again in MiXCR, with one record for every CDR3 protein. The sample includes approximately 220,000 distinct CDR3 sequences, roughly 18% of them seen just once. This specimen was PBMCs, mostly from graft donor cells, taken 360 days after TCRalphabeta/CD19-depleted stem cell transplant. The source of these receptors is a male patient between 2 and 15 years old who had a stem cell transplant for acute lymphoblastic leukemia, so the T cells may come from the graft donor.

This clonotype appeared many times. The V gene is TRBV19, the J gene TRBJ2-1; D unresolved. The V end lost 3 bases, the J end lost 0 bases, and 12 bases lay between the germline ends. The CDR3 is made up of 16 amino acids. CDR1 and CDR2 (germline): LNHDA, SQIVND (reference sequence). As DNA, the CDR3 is TGTGCCAGTAGTATCGGTGCACAGAGCTCCTACAATGAGCAGTTCTTC. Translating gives CASSIGAQSSYNEQFF.

CDR3 DNA sequence: TGTGCCAGCAGCTTAGTCGGGGGAATAGGGACAGATACGCAGTATTTT. This sequence encodes CASSLVGGIGTDTQYF. This sequence joins TRBV7-2 and TRBJ2-3; possibly TRBD2 for D (6 bases). The CDR3 has 16 residues. Germline values: CDR1 SGHTA, CDR2 FQGNSA. V gave up 1 base and J gave up 3 bases, with 14 bases separating them. The full variable domain, with the rest looked up from reference TRBV7-2 and TRBJ2-3, is GAGVSQSPSNKVTEKGKDVELRCDPISGHTALYWYRQSLGQGLEFLIYFQGNSAPDKSGLPSDRFSAERTGGSVSTLTIQRTQQEDSAVYLCASSLVGGIGTDTQYFGPGTRLTVL.

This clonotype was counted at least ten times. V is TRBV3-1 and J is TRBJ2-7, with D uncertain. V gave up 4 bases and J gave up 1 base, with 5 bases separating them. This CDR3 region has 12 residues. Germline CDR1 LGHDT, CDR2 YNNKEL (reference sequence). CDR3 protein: CASSRGSYEQYF. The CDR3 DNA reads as TGTGCCAGCAGCCGCGGATCCTACGAGCAGTACTTC.

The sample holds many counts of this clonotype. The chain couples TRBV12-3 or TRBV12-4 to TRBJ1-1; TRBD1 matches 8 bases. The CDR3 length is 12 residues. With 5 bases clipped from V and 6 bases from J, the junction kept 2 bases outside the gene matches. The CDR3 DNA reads TGTGCCAGCAGTAAGACAGGGGCTGAAGCTTTCTTT. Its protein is CASSKTGAEAFF.

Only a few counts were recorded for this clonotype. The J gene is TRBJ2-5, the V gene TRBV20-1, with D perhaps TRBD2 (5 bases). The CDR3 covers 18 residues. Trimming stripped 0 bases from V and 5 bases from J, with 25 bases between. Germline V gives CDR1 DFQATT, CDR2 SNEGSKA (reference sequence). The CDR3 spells CSARDPWGEPFAWETQYF. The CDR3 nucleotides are TGCAGTGCTAGAGATCCATGGGGAGAGCCGTTTGCCTGGGAGACCCAGTACTTC.

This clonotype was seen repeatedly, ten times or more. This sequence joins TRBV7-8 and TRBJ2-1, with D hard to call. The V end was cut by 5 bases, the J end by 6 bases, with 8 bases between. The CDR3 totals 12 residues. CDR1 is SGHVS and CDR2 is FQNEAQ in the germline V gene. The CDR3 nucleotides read TGTGCCAGCAGCCTGCAGAGCAATGAGCAGTTCTTC. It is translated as CASSLQSNEQFF.

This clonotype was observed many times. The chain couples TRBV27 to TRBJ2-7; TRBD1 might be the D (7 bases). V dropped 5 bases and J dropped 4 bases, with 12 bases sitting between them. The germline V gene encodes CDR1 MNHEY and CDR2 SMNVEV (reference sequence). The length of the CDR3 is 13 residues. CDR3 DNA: TGTGCCAGCAGTCCCAGGGGGGATTACGAGCAGTACTTC. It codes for CASSPRGDYEQYF.